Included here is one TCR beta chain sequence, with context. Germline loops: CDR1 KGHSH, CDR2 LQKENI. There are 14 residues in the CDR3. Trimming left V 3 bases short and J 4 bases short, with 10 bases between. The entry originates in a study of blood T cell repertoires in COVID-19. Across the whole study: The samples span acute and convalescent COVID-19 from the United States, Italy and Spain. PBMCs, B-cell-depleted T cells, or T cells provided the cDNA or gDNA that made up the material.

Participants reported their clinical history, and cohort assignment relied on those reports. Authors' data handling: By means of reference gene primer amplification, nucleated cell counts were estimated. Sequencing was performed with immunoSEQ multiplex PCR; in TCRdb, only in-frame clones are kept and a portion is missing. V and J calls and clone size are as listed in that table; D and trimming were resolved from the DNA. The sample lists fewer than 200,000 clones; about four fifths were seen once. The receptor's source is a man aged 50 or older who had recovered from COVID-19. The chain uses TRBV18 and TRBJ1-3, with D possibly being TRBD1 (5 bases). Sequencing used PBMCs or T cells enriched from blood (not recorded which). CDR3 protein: CASSPSGVGNTIYF. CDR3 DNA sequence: TGTGCCAGCTCACCCTCGGGGGTCGGAAACACCATATATTTT.